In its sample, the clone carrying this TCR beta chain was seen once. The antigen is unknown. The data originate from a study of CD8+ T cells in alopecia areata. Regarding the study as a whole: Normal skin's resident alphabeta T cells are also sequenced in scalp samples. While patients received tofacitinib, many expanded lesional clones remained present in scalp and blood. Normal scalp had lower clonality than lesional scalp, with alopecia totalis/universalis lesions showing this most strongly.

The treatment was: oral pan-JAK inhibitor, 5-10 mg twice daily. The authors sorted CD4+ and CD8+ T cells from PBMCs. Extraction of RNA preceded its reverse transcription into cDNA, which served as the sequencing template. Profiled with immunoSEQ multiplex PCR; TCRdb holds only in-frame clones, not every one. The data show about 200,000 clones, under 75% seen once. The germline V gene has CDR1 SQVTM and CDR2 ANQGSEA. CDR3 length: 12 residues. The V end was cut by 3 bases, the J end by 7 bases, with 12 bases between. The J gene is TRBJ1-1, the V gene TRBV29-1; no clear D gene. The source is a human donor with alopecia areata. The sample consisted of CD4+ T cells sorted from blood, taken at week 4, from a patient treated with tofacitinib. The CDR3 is CSVDSGFGEAFF. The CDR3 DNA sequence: TGCAGCGTTGATTCCGGATTTGGTGAAGCTTTCTTT.